These T cell receptor beta chains were read from a single sample in a study of long-term antiretroviral therapy in people with HIV. Clones were sequenced by immunoSEQ multiplex PCR, and TCRdb holds only the in-frame ones, with some missing. The data show fewer than 30,000 clones, around 84% seen once. The specimen comprised unsorted PBMCs, sampled 0.8 years after starting antiretroviral therapy. These receptors all stem from a woman between 25 and 40 years old with HIV. Each CDR3 is given with its conserved first and last residue. A D gene is named only where the DNA matches it firmly. Only some rows state a clone size, as once, few, many or a class for expanded clones.

TRBJ2-3 | TRBV18 | TRBD1 | - | CASSLSSGTEYGSTDTQYF | TGTGCCAGCTCACTTTCGTCCGGGACAGAGTATGGAAGCACAGATACGCAGTATTTT
TRBJ2-1 | TRBV7-3 | - | - | CASSLIARGERYNEQFF | TGTGCCAGCAGCTTAATAGCGAGGGGGGAACGATACAATGAGCAGTTCTTC
TRBJ2-1 | TRBV5-1 | TRBD2 | - | CASSSSGSGYNEQFF | TGCGCCAGCAGCTCTAGCGGGTCGGGCTACAATGAGCAGTTCTTC
TRBJ2-7 | TRBV15 | - | - | CATSRVSVGRSPSYEQYF | TGTGCCACCAGCAGAGTTTCAGTGGGACGGTCTCCCTCCTACGAGCAGTACTTC
TRBJ2-5 | TRBV9 | - | - | CASSEFKETQYF | TGTGCCAGCAGCGAGTTTAAGGAGACCCAGTACTTC
TRBJ2-2 | TRBV30 | TRBD2 | - | CAGREGAGELFF | TGTGCCGGCCGGGAGGGCGCCGGGGAGCTGTTTTTT
TRBJ1-3 | TRBV7-8 | - | - | CASSPGGDTIYF | TGTGCCAGCAGCCCCGGTGGTGACACCATATATTTT
TRBJ2-5 | TRBV7-3 | TRBD2 | - | CASSFGQRGPRETQYF | TGTGCCAGCAGCTTCGGGCAGCGGGGGCCCCGGGAGACCCAGTACTTC
TRBJ1-2 | TRBV2 | - | medium-sized | CASRGSESYGYTF | TGTGCCAGCAGGGGAAGTGAGTCCTATGGCTACACCTTC
TRBJ1-6 | TRBV7-2 | - | - | CASSSGAAPSPLHF | TGTGCCAGCAGCTCGGGGGCAGCTCCGTCACCCCTCCACTTT
TRBJ2-7 | TRBV5-1 | - | - | CASSLNSYYEQYF | TGCGCCAGCAGCTTGAACAGCTACTACGAGCAGTACTTC
TRBJ1-2 | TRBV29-1 | - | - | CSVELPTGGYTF | TGCAGCGTGGAACTACCCACGGGGGGCTACACCTTC
TRBJ1-4 | TRBV29-1 | - | - | CSYRTPTNEKLFF | TGCAGCTACAGGACACCCACTAATGAAAAACTGTTTTTT
TRBJ2-2 | TRBV27 | - | - | CASTGSRTGELFF | TGTGCCAGCACCGGGAGTCGGACCGGGGAGCTGTTTTTT
TRBJ2-7 | TRBV6-5 | TRBD1 | once | CASSYRDSGSYEQYF | TGTGCCAGCAGTTATCGGGACAGTGGGTCCTACGAGCAGTACTTC
TRBJ2-2 | TRBV10-3 | - | - | CAISGFSGSTGELFF | TGTGCCATCAGTGGGTTTAGTGGATCCACCGGGGAGCTGTTTTTT
TRBJ2-1 | TRBV4-1 | TRBD2 | - | CASSLSGGAINEQFF | TGCGCCAGCAGCCTTAGCGGGGGGGCAATCAATGAGCAGTTCTTC
TRBJ1-3 | TRBV28 | - | - | CASSLWAGQLASGNTIYF | TGTGCCAGCAGTTTATGGGCCGGGCAATTAGCCTCTGGAAACACCATATATTTT
TRBJ2-3 | TRBV15 | - | - | CATQGLDTQYF | TGTGCCACCCAGGGGCTCGATACGCAGTATTTT
TRBJ1-5 | TRBV2 | - | - | CASSPGLGNQPQHF | TGTGCCAGCAGTCCAGGGCTGGGGAATCAGCCCCAGCATTTT
TRBJ1-3 | TRBV2 | TRBD1 | - | CAIGGQGRGNTIYF | TGTGCCATCGGAGGACAGGGGCGAGGCAACACCATATATTTT
TRBJ1-2 | TRBV6-5 | - | - | CASSYATSGGGHGYTF | TGTGCCAGCAGTTACGCGACGTCCGGAGGGGGGCATGGCTACACCTTC
TRBJ1-1 | TRBV15 | - | - | CATSRPVRNTEAFF | TGTGCCACCAGCAGACCAGTCCGGAACACTGAAGCTTTCTTT
TRBJ2-7 | TRBV5-4 | TRBD1 | - | CASGQGFRTDEQYF | TGTGCCAGCGGACAGGGGTTTAGGACGGACGAGCAGTACTTC
TRBJ1-2 | TRBV4-1 | TRBD1 | - | CASSQPDRGGGYTF | TGCGCCAGCAGCCAACCTGACAGGGGGGGCGGCTACACCTTC
TRBJ2-7 | TRBV29-1 | - | - | CSVERYGVEQYF | TGCAGCGTTGAGCGTTACGGTGTGGAGCAGTACTTC
TRBJ1-1 | TRBV5-6 | - | - | CASSLPGLNTEAFF | TGTGCCAGCAGCTTGCCAGGCCTGAACACTGAAGCTTTCTTT
TRBJ1-6 | TRBV21-1 | - | - | CASSARGLHSPLHF | TGTGCCAGCAGCGCCAGGGGGTTGCATTCACCCCTCCACTTT
TRBJ1-6 | TRBV30 | - | - | CAWSVIQGGSPLHF | TGTGCCTGGAGTGTAATTCAGGGCGGGTCACCCCTCCACTTT
TRBJ2-1 | TRBV27 | TRBD2 | - | CASSFRVLRGGENEQFF | TGTGCCAGCAGTTTCCGGGTTTTGCGGGGGGGAGAAAATGAGCAGTTCTTC
TRBJ2-7 | TRBV6-6 | TRBD2 | - | CASSSGGTYEQYF | TGTGCCAGCAGTTCCGGGGGGACCTACGAGCAGTACTTC
TRBJ2-5 | TRBV5-1 | TRBD2 | - | CASSQEAGGPGETQYF | TGCGCCAGCAGCCAAGAAGCGGGGGGGCCAGGTGAGACCCAGTACTTC
TRBJ1-5 | TRBV27 | - | once | CASKSTGRIGNQPQHF | TGTGCCAGCAAAAGTACAGGGAGGATAGGCAATCAGCCCCAGCATTTT
TRBJ1-2 | TRBV29-1 | - | - | CSVAHHGIQGEGGYTF | TGCAGCGTTGCCCACCATGGAATACAGGGTGAGGGTGGCTACACCTTC
TRBJ2-3 | TRBV4-2 | TRBD1 | once | CASSSGTGDRSDTQYF | TGTGCCAGCAGCTCAGGGACAGGGGATCGGTCAGATACGCAGTATTTT
TRBJ1-5 | TRBV5-1 | - | - | CASSPVGGPVAHQPQHF | TGCGCCAGCAGCCCTGTGGGGGGCCCCGTTGCCCATCAGCCCCAGCATTTT
TRBJ1-2 | TRBV5-8 | TRBD1 | - | CASSLQGAISYGYTF | TGTGCCAGCAGCTTGCAGGGGGCAATATCCTATGGCTACACCTTC
TRBJ1-2 | TRBV5-1 | - | - | CAEWTGYGYTF | TGCGCCGAGTGGACGGGCTATGGCTACACCTTC
TRBJ1-1 | TRBV6-5 | - | few | CASRPTQGWGTEAFF | TGTGCCAGCAGACCTACACAGGGTTGGGGCACTGAAGCTTTCTTT
TRBJ2-2 | TRBV4-1 | - | - | CASSQDPRSGAGELFF | TGCGCCAGCAGCCAAGATCCCCGCTCAGGGGCCGGGGAGCTGTTTTTT
TRBJ2-5 | TRBV19 | - | - | CASSMWLGGETQYF | TGTGCCAGTAGTATGTGGCTCGGGGGAGAGACCCAGTACTTC
TRBJ2-1 | TRBV28 | - | - | CASSASIGNYNEQFF | TGTGCCAGCAGTGCTAGCATCGGGAACTACAATGAGCAGTTCTTC
TRBJ1-1 | TRBV5-6 | TRBD1 | - | CASSQGQGAREAFF | TGTGCCAGCAGCCAGGGACAGGGGGCGCGTGAAGCTTTCTTT
TRBJ1-1 | TRBV4-1 | TRBD1 | - | CASSHTTGGTEAFF | TGCGCCAGCAGCCATACCACAGGGGGCACTGAAGCTTTCTTT
TRBJ1-6 | TRBV7-3 | - | - | CASSPKPDSPLHF | TGTGCCAGCAGCCCAAAACCCGATTCACCCCTCCACTTT
TRBJ2-1 | TRBV9 | TRBD2 | - | CASSGGGNSYNEQFF | TGTGCCAGCAGCGGGGGGGGTAACTCCTACAATGAGCAGTTCTTC
TRBJ2-3 | TRBV9 | - | - | CASSSAFPDTQYF | TGTGCCAGCAGCTCGGCCTTCCCGGATACGCAGTATTTT
TRBJ2-6 | TRBV19 | - | - | CASSTGVGANVLTF | TGTGCCAGTAGTACAGGGGTTGGGGCCAACGTCCTGACTTTC